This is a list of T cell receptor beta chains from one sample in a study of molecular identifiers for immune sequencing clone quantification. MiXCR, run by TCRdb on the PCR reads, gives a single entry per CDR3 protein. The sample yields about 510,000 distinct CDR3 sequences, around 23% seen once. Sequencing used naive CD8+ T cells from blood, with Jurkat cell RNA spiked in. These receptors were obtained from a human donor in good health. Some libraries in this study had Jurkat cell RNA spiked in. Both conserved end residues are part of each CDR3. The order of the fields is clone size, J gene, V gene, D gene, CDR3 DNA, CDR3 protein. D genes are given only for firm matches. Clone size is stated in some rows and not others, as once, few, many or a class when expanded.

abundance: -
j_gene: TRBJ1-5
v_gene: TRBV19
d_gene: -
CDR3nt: TGTGCCAGTAGTATATGGGTTCTGAGCAATCAGCCCCAGCATTTT
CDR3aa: CASSIWVLSNQPQHF

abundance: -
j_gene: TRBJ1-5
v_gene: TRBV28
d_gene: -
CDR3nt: TGTGCCTGCAGCCCTCTTGAGGTGGCAGGGAGTAATCAGCCCCAGCATTTT
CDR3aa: CACSPLEVAGSNQPQHF

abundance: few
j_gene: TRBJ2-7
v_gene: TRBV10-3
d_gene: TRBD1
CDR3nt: TGTGCCATCAGTGAATTGGGACAGTACTACGAGCAGTACTTC
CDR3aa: CAISELGQYYEQYF

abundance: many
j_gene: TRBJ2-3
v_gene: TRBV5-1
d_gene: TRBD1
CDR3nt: TGCGCCAGCAGGGACAGGACCTCCACAGATACGCAGTATTTT
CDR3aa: CASRDRTSTDTQYF

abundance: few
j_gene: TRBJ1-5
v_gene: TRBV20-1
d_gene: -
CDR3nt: TGCAGTACTAGAGATGGGGGGGGCCTTCAGCCCCAGCATTTT
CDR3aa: CSTRDGGGLQPQHF

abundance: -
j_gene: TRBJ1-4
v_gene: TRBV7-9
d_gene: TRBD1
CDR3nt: TGTGCCAGCAGCTTAGGGACAGGGAGAGAAAAACTGTTTTTT
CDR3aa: CASSLGTGREKLFF

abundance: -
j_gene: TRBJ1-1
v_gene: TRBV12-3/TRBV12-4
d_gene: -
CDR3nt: TGTGCCAGCAGTTTCGGGACGGTTAACACTGAAGCTTTCTTT
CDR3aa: CASSFGTVNTEAFF

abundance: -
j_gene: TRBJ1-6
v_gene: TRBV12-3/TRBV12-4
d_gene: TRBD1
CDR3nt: TGTGCCAGCAGTGACACACCGGGACAGCTTAATTCACCCCTCCACTTT
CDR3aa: CASSDTPGQLNSPLHF

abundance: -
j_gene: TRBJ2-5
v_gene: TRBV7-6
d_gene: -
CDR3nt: TGTGCCAGCAGCTTCGAGGATACAGCCACTTACCAAGAGACCCAGTACTTC
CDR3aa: CASSFEDTATYQETQYF

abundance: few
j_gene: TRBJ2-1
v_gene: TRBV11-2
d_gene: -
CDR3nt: TGTGCCAGCAGCTTAGTCCCTTGGCACCTGGAGCGGTTCTTC
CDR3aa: CASSLVPWHLERFF

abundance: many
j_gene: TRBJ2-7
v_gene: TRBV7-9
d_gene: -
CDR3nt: TGTGCCAGCAGCTCCGAACTGTCGGGCGAGCAGTACTTC
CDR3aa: CASSSELSGEQYF

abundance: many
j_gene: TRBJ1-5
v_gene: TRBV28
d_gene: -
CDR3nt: TGTGCCAGCAGTTTGGTTCCAGGCCCCAATCAGCCCCAGCATTTT
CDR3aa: CASSLVPGPNQPQHF

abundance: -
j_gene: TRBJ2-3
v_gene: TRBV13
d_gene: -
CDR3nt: TGTGCCAGCACCGAACAGGGTTGGGGCACAGATACGCAGTATTTT
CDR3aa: CASTEQGWGTDTQYF

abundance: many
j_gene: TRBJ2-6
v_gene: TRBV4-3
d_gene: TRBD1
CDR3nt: TGCGCCAGCAGCCAAGGAACAGGGGCTGGGGCCAACGTCCTGACTTTC
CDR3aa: CASSQGTGAGANVLTF

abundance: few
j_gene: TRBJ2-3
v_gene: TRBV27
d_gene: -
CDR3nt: TGTGCCAGCAGTGCTATGACACTTGGAGATACGCAGTATTTT
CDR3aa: CASSAMTLGDTQYF

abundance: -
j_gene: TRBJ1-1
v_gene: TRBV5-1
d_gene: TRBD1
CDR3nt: TGCGCCAGCAGCTTCTTCAAGGGACAGGGGACCACTGAAGCTTTCTTT
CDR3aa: CASSFFKGQGTTEAFF

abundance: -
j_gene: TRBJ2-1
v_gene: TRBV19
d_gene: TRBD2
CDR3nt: TGTGCCAGTAGTACGATCCCGGGGGGACCAGGGTTCCACAATGAGCAGTTCTTC
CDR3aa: CASSTIPGGPGFHNEQFF

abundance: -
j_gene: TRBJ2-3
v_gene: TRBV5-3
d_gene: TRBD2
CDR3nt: TGTGCCAGCAGCAAGGAGGGTAGCGGGGCTTACGGGGGTACGCAGTATTTT
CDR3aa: CASSKEGSGAYGGTQYF

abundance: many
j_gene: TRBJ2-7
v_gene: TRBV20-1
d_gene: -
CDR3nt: TGCAGTGCCGTACTAGATGAAGGCTACGAGCAGTACTTC
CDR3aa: CSAVLDEGYEQYF

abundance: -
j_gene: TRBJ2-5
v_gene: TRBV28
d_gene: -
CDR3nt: TGTGCCAGCGGCCCCACTAAAACCCAGTACTTC
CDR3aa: CASGPTKTQYF

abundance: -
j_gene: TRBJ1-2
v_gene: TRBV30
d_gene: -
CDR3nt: TGTGCCTGGAGTGTACCCCATGGCTACACCTTC
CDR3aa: CAWSVPHGYTF

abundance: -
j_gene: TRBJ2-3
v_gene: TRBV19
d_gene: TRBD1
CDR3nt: TGTGCCAGTAGTATAGCCCTCGTGCCAGGGGGACACACAGATACGCAGTATTTT
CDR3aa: CASSIALVPGGHTDTQYF

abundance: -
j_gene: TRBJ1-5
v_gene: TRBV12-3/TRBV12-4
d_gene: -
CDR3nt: TGTGCCAGCGAACAGCCCAATCAGCCCCAGCATTTT
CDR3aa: CASEQPNQPQHF

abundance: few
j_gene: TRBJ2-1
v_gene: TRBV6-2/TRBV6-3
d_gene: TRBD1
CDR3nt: TGTGCCAGCAGTTACTCGATCCCGACAGGGAGTAAGGACAATGAGCAGTTCTTC
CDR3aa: CASSYSIPTGSKDNEQFF

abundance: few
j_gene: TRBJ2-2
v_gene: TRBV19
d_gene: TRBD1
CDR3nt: TGTGCCAGTAGTATGGTGGACAGGTCGGGCACCGGGGAGCTGTTTTTT
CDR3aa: CASSMVDRSGTGELFF

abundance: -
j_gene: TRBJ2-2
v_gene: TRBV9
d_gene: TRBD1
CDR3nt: TGTGCCAGCATGACAGGGGATTTTGCCGGGGAGCTGTTTTTT
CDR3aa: CASMTGDFAGELFF

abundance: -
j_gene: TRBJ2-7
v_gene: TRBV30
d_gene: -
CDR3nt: TGTGCCTGGGCCTCTATGGGCATGGCCTACGAGCAGTACTTC
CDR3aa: CAWASMGMAYEQYF

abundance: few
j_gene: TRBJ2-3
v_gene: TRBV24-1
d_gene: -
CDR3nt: TGTGCCACCAGTGAAACCGCAGATACGCAGTATTTT
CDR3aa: CATSETADTQYF